The 18 T cell receptor beta chains below were found in one sample sequenced in a study of blood T cell repertoires in COVID-19. Profiled with immunoSEQ multiplex PCR; TCRdb holds only in-frame clones, not every one. The sample lists under 200,000 clones, approximately 85% occurring once. Sequenced sample: peripheral blood. The receptors were sampled from a woman of 80 years or more with acute or convalescent COVID-19.

V is TRBV7-2 and J is TRBJ2-3; 14 positions match TRBD2. With V trimmed by 4 bases and J by 6 bases, 6 bases remained unmatched. This CDR3 has 16 amino acids. Germline CDR1 is SGHTA and CDR2 is FQGNSA. In DNA form, the CDR3 reads TGTGCCAGCAGCTCAAGACTAGCGGGAGGGGGGGATACGCAGTATTTT. It specifies CASSSRLAGGGDTQYF.

CDR3 protein: CASRFGTGDLSNQPQHF. CDR3 bases: TGTGCCAGCAGATTCGGGACAGGGGACCTTAGCAATCAGCCCCAGCATTTT. The V gene is TRBV7-4, the J gene TRBJ1-5; 10 positions match TRBD1. V dropped 6 bases and J dropped 0; count of bases not matched to a gene: 8. CDR1 and CDR2 (germline): SGHVT, SQSDAQ. The CDR3 runs to 17 residues.

The rearrangement joins TRBV5-1 to TRBJ2-7, with D perhaps matching TRBD2 (6 bases). V shed 1 base and J shed 6 bases, with 14 bases lying between them. CDR1 and CDR2 from the germline V gene are SGHRS and YFSETQ. This CDR3 comprises 14 residues. CDR3 sequence: CASSLLGLGGEQYF. CDR3 coding DNA: TGCGCCAGCAGCTTGTTGGGGTTGGGGGGCGAGCAGTACTTC.

J is TRBJ1-2 and V is TRBV2; 7 bases fit TRBD1. The CDR3 length is 13 residues. Germline loops: CDR1 SNHLY, CDR2 FYNNEI. V lost 7 bases, J lost 3 bases, and 5 bases stayed unmatched. The CDR3 spells CASKRGQDYGYTF. As DNA, the CDR3 is TGTGCCAGCAAAAGGGGGCAGGACTATGGCTACACCTTC.

This CDR3 is CASRSGGSYQPQHF. CDR3 DNA: TGTGCAAGTCGCTCTGGTGGGAGCTATCAGCCCCAGCATTTT. The chain couples TRBV12-2 to TRBJ1-5. TRBV12-2 is a pseudogene locus. The CDR3 runs to 14 residues.

This chain connects TRBV7-2 to TRBJ1-6; D ambiguous. The germline V gene has CDR1 SGHTA and CDR2 FQGNSA. The CDR3 extends over 14 amino acids. Trimming took off 0 bases at V and 7 bases at J, with 7 bases between the two ends. The CDR3 bases are TGTGCCAGCAGCTTAGCGCGGTGGAATTCACCCCTCCACTTT. Its protein is CASSLARWNSPLHF. Looking up the rest from reference TRBV7-2 and TRBJ1-6 gives the full variable domain: GAGVSQSPSNKVTEKGKDVELRCDPISGHTALYWYRQSLGQGLEFLIYFQGNSAPDKSGLPSDRFSAERTGGSVSTLTIQRTQQEDSAVYLCASSLARWNSPLHFGNGTRLTVT.

This chain connects TRBV7-2 to TRBJ2-7, with TRBD2 matching 12 bases. This CDR3 comprises 15 residues. The V gene's germline CDR1 is SGHTA and CDR2 FQGNSA. Trimming at V came to 5 bases and at J to 2 bases, leaving 4 bases not matched to a gene. The CDR3 spells CASSIGLAGPYEQYF. The CDR3 coding sequence is TGTGCCAGCAGCATCGGACTAGCGGGGCCCTACGAGCAGTACTTC.

The chain employs TRBV2 and TRBJ1-1; 8 bases line up with TRBD1. Germline trimming cut 4 bases from V and 6 bases from J; bases unmatched to any gene: 4. Germline CDR1 reads SNHLY; CDR2 reads FYNNEI. This CDR3 has 13 residues. The DNA for the CDR3 is TGTGCCAGCAGTGGACAGGGGTTCTCTGAAGCTTTCTTT. Its protein is CASSGQGFSEAFF.

This clone occurred a few times. The chain combines TRBV5-6 with TRBJ1-3; 10 positions match TRBD1. The CDR3 sequence is 16 residues long. CDR1 and CDR2 from the germline V gene are SGHDT and YYEEEE. The V and J ends lost 5 bases and 0 bases, in that order; junction bases with no gene match: 5. In DNA, the CDR3 is TGTGCCAGCAGAGGGGACAGGGGACCCTCTGGAAACACCATATATTTT. It codes for CASRGDRGPSGNTIYF.

The chain couples TRBV7-8 to TRBJ2-2, with TRBD2 matching 11 bases. This CDR3 has 20 amino acids. The germline CDR1 and CDR2 sequences are SGHVS and FQNEAQ. Losses at the gene ends were 6 bases for V and 1 base for J; bases not matched to a gene: 16. CDR3 bases: TGTGCCAGCAGTCCCAACCGTCTAGCGGGAGGACGAAGGAACACCGGGGAGCTGTTTTTT. Protein: CASSPNRLAGGRRNTGELFF. The whole variable domain, filled in from reference TRBV7-8 and TRBJ2-2, reads GAGVSQSPRYKVAKRGQDVALRCDPISGHVSLFWYQQALGQGPEFLTYFQNEAQLDKSGLPSDRFFAERPEGSVSTLKIQRTQQEDSAVYLCASSPNRLAGGRRNTGELFFGEGSRLTVL.

The chain combines TRBV10-1 with TRBJ2-7; 7 bases agree with TRBD1. The length of the CDR3 is 13 residues. The trim removed 6 bases at V and 3 bases at J, leaving 5 bases unmatched. Germline lookup yields CDR1 WNHNN and CDR2 SYGVQD (reference sequence). The DNA for the CDR3 is TGCGCCAGCAGCCGGACAGGAGGCTACGAGCAGTACTTC. Its protein product is CASSRTGGYEQYF.

V is TRBV27 and J is TRBJ1-1; 9 bases line up with TRBD1. The CDR3 covers 18 residues. From germline, CDR1 is MNHEY and CDR2 SMNVEV (reference sequence). J lost 1 base, V lost 5 bases, and 14 bases had no gene match. The chain's CDR3 is CASSRRATGGGGNTEAFF. The CDR3 nucleotides read TGTGCCAGCAGTCGACGAGCCACAGGGGGCGGCGGGAACACTGAAGCTTTCTTT.

The chain has TRBV4-3 and TRBJ2-7, with D tentatively TRBD2 (6 bases). V was cut by 6 bases and J by 0 bases, with 12 bases left in between. Germline values: CDR1 LGHNA, CDR2 YSLEER. This CDR3 region has 14 residues. The CDR3 sequence is CASRSQRASYEQYF. The CDR3 coding sequence is TGCGCCAGCAGAAGCCAGCGGGCCTCCTACGAGCAGTACTTC.

This chain connects TRBV19 to TRBJ2-5; 9 bases agree with TRBD2. Germline V gene lookup returns CDR1 LNHDA and CDR2 SQIVND (reference sequence). The CDR3 sequence is 14 residues long. The trim removed 7 bases at V and 9 bases at J, leaving 12 bases unmatched. CDR3 region: CASTTSGRRGAQYF. CDR3 bases: TGTGCCAGTACGACTAGCGGTCGCAGGGGGGCCCAGTACTTC.

V usage is TRBV10-2 and J usage is TRBJ1-3; D is ambiguous. This CDR3 has 17 residues. Trimming took off 0 bases at V and 7 bases at J, with 19 bases between the two ends. In germline, CDR1 is WSHSY, CDR2 SAAADI. Here the CDR3 DNA reads TGCGCCAGCAGTGAGTCGATTACTCTGGAGGCGAGGAACACCATATATTTT. It specifies CASSESITLEARNTIYF.

The J gene is TRBJ1-1, the V gene TRBV5-8, with no clear D. The germline V gene encodes CDR1 SGHTS and CDR2 YDEGEE. Deletions cut 6 bases from V and 3 bases from J, with 6 bases between. This CDR3 region has 11 residues. Written as DNA, the CDR3 is TGTGCCAGCACTACGTACACTGAAGCTTTCTTT. It specifies CASTTYTEAFF.

The chain has TRBV27 and TRBJ2-3, with 12 nucleotides matching TRBD2. CDR3 size: 16 residues. The germline gives CDR1 MNHEY, CDR2 SMNVEV (reference sequence). With V trimmed by 7 bases and J by 2 bases, 7 bases remained unmatched. The CDR3 DNA reads TGTGCCAGCACCCTACTAGCGGGAGGTTACACAGATACGCAGTATTTT. This gives the protein CASTLLAGGYTDTQYF.

The chain is built from TRBV9 and TRBJ2-1; possible D gene TRBD1, 5 bases. The V gene's germline CDR1 is SGDLS and CDR2 YYNGEE. This CDR3 comprises 14 residues. Trimming left V 1 base short and J 5 bases short, with 10 bases between. This CDR3 is CASSVFGRDNEQFF. The CDR3 DNA follows: TGTGCCAGCAGCGTATTCGGCAGGGACAATGAGCAGTTCTTC.